This T cell receptor (beta chain) was recovered during a study of beta chain features in type 1 diabetes. As for the study in general: There was similarity between patients and healthy donors in age, gender and cell yields.

CDR3 length: 11 amino acids. In germline, CDR1 is PRHDT, CDR2 FYEKMQ (reference sequence). V dropped 5 bases and J dropped 6 bases, with 8 bases sitting between them. Study-wide results and caveats: For patients, the naive, central memory and Treg TCRB repertoires appeared more alike than for healthy donors. A definitive answer on HLA type influencing TCRB rearrangement was not reached here. Among all four CD4+ subsets, Type 1 diabetes patients had TCRB CDR3s that were moderately but significantly shorter.

Stem cell-like memory, regulatory, central memory and naive CD4+ cells were sorted via CD45RO/CCR7/CD25/CD127/CD95/CD27. Reverse transcribing all isolated RNA meant expressed TCRB transcripts were sequenced. The table came from immunoSEQ multiplex PCR; TCRdb's copy has only in-frame clones and leaves some out. Of over 300,000 clones listed, roughly 8.8% are singletons. This clone was observed a few times. The target antigen is unknown. The TCR was taken from a young man with type 1 diabetes. Sequencing was done on a sample of central memory CD4+ T cells from blood. The chain couples TRBV13 to TRBJ2-7; D may be TRBD2 (5 bases). In DNA form, the CDR3 reads TGTGCCAGCAGCCTCGGAGGCGAGCAGTACTTC. It yields the protein CASSLGGEQYF.